This T cell receptor beta chain was identified during a study of beta chain features in type 1 diabetes. Study-level findings and limits: Sequencing from cDNA could over-represent high-TCR-expressing cells. A potential PCR bias toward shorter templates would be equal in patient and control samples.

The sample holds a few counts of this clone. Its antigen is unknown. Every bit of the isolated RNA underwent reverse transcription, so sequencing read expressed TCRB transcripts. Naive, central memory and regulatory T cell samples produced a mean of roughly 3.9 million reads. Here immunoSEQ multiplex PCR was the method, and the copy in TCRdb shows in-frame clones only, minus some. The sample shows about 150,000 clones, over 8.5% of them seen only once. The CDR3 is 15 amino acids. V lost 5 bases, J lost 2 bases, and 12 bases lay in between. From germline, CDR1 is SGHTA and CDR2 FQGTGA. Based on CD45RO/CCR7/CD25/CD127/CD95/CD27, CD4+ regulatory, stem cell-like memory, naive and central memory cells were sorted.

Sequenced material: central memory CD4+ T cells from blood. This TCR derives from a man aged 18-30 years in good health. The gene calls are TRBV7-3 and TRBJ2-2; perhaps TRBD2 as D (6 bases). CDR3 bases: TGTGCCAGCAGCCAAACCGGGACTAACACCGGGGAGCTGTTTTTT. It translates to CASSQTGTNTGELFF.